These 32 T cell receptor beta chains share one sample of origin, sequenced in a study of T cells in Graves' hyperthyroidism and ophthalmopathy. Amplified TCR beta CDR3 regions came from RNA transcripts. An initial round of RT-PCR targeting the TCR CDR3 relied on the HTBI primer set. TCRdb independently ran MiXCR on the multiplex PCR reads; one entry per CDR3 protein. The top ten hold 25% to 30% of the sample, which has roughly 400,000 distinct CDR3 sequences, roughly an eighth seen once. The specimen was blood. These receptors were taken from a middle-aged man with Graves' ophthalmopathy.

This clonotype turned up a few times. V usage is TRBV20-1 and J usage is TRBJ2-5, with D perhaps TRBD1 (5 bases). The CDR3 is made up of 15 amino acids. Trimming removed 3 bases at V and 0 bases at J, with 14 bases between. Germline CDR1 and CDR2: DFQATT and SNEGSKA (reference sequence). CDR3 in DNA: TGCAGTGCTAGTTTGGCAGGACAATACCAAGAGACCCAGTACTTC. Residues: CSASLAGQYQETQYF.

This clonotype has a count of ten or more. V gene TRBV12-3 or TRBV12-4 combines with J gene TRBJ2-5; 10 nucleotides align to TRBD1. Trimming removed 3 bases from V and 2 bases from J; junction bases left unmatched: 12. The CDR3 spans 18 residues. The CDR3 spells CASSFPGQGFGPQETQYF. CDR3 DNA: TGTGCCAGCAGTTTCCCGGGACAGGGGTTCGGGCCTCAAGAGACCCAGTACTTC.

There are a few counts of this clonotype. The chain joins TRBV5-1 to TRBJ2-5; a possible D gene is TRBD1 (6 bases). Germline V gives CDR1 SGHRS, CDR2 YFSETQ. Trimming pared 4 bases from V and 7 bases from J, leaving 17 bases between. The CDR3 has 14 residues. CDR3 DNA sequence: TGCGCCAGCAGCCCCCTCCGGGACATGGTGACCCAGTACTTC. As protein: CASSPLRDMVTQYF.

This chain links TRBV28 with TRBJ1-5, with D hard to call. The CDR3 extends over 16 amino acids. Per germline, CDR1 MDHEN and CDR2 SYDVKM. The V gene lost 2 bases and the J gene lost 0 bases, with 11 bases spanning the gap. The CDR3 sequence is CASSLAARLSNQPQHF. The DNA of the CDR3 is TGTGCCAGCAGTTTAGCGGCCAGGCTTAGCAATCAGCCCCAGCATTTT.

This clonotype has at least ten counts. The chain has TRBV29-1 and TRBJ2-5; D ambiguous. The CDR3 runs to 13 residues. Germline loops: CDR1 SQVTM, CDR2 ANQGSEA. Trimming stripped 7 bases from V and 1 base from J, with 13 bases between. CDR3 DNA: TGCAGCGCCCTCCCCGGGTCCCAAGAGACCCAGTACTTC. Translating gives CSALPGSQETQYF.

Many counts were recorded for this clonotype. The rearrangement links TRBV5-6 to TRBJ2-2; the match to TRBD2 covers 7 bases. Per germline, CDR1 SGHDT and CDR2 YYEEEE. CDR3 length: 15 residues. Germline trimming cut 4 bases from V and 1 base from J; bases unmatched to any gene: 4. CDR3 residues: CASSTLAVNTGELFF. The CDR3 nucleotides are TGTGCCAGCAGCACCCTAGCGGTGAACACCGGGGAGCTGTTTTTT.

This chain uses TRBV10-2 with TRBJ1-1; the D is unclear. This CDR3 contains 17 residues. Germline values: CDR1 WSHSY, CDR2 SAAADI. V shed 7 bases and J shed 4 bases, with 25 bases lying between them. The CDR3 is CASTPERTQRMSTEAFF. The CDR3 coding sequence is TGCGCCAGCACCCCCGAACGGACCCAGAGGATGAGCACTGAAGCTTTCTTT.

As concerns this clonotype: A read error is possible here, since a much larger clone lies one base away. The genes are TRBV7-2 and TRBJ1-1; D unclear. CDR1 SGHTA and CDR2 FQGNSA come from the germline V gene. The CDR3 sequence is 14 residues long. The CDR3 DNA follows: TGTGCCGGCAGCCCAGTGGGCGGAGTCACTGAAGCTTTCTTT. Protein sequence: CAGSPVGGVTEAFF.

This clonotype was observed a handful of times. The rearrangement links TRBV6-5 to TRBJ1-2, with 8 bases matching TRBD1. The CDR3 length is 16 residues. CDR1 is MNHEY and CDR2 is SVGAGI in the germline V gene. V was pared by 2 bases and J by 3 bases, with 8 bases of the junction left unmatched. CDR3: CASSYPPGTGHYGYTF. CDR3 nucleotide sequence: TGTGCCAGCAGTTACCCGCCCGGGACAGGCCACTATGGCTACACCTTC.

There are many counts of this clonotype. V and J are TRBV20-1 and TRBJ1-5, with D unclear. Germline loops: CDR1 DFQATT, CDR2 SNEGSKA (reference sequence). Between the trimmed V and J ends, which lost 2 bases and 4 bases, there was a span of 9 bases. The CDR3 consists of 13 residues. CDR3 sequence: CSARSTLNQPQHF. Written as DNA, the CDR3 is TGCAGTGCTAGATCGACACTAAATCAGCCCCAGCATTTT.

The sample holds a few counts of this clonotype. It may be a read error: a sequence one base away is much more abundant. The rearrangement uses TRBV11-1 and TRBJ2-2, with D possibly called TRBD1 or TRBD2 (5 bases each). Germline V CDR1 and CDR2: SGHAT, FQDESV (reference sequence). V lost 5 bases, J lost 4 bases, and 17 bases lay in between. The CDR3 has 16 residues. For the CDR3, the DNA is TGTGCCAGCAGCATAGTACCGGGGACGGGCACCGGGGAGCTGTTTTTT. As protein: CASSIVPGTGTGELFF.

This clonotype was recorded at least ten times. The rearrangement joins TRBV20-1 to TRBJ2-5; D perhaps matches TRBD1 (5 bases). The CDR3 is made up of 15 amino acids. Germline CDR1 reads DFQATT; CDR2 reads SNEGSKA (reference sequence). The V end lost 0 bases, the J end lost 1 base, and 12 bases lay between the germline ends. In DNA form, the CDR3 reads TGCAGTGCTAGAGAGACAAAGGGGTTCCAAGAGACCCAGTACTTC. Its translation is CSARETKGFQETQYF.

This clonotype was observed at least ten times. The rearrangement uses TRBV20-1 and TRBJ2-7, with 13 bases that match TRBD2. Germline CDR1 reads DFQATT; CDR2 reads SNEGSKA (reference sequence). The trim removed 6 bases at V and 6 bases at J, leaving 8 bases unmatched. CDR3 length equals 14 residues. CDR3 sequence reads: CSARTSGSLSEQYF. CDR3 coding DNA: TGCAGTGCAAGGACTAGCGGGAGTTTATCCGAGCAGTACTTC.

This clonotype was observed many times. The chain links TRBV30 to TRBJ2-7; either TRBD1 or TRBD2 may fit D (5 bases each). CDR1 is GTSNPN, CDR2 SVGIG, per germline (reference sequence). V lost 1 base to trimming and J lost 4 bases, with 8 bases between them. CDR3 length equals 12 residues. The CDR3 loop reads CAWSGGGYEQYF. DNA for the CDR3: TGTGCCTGGAGTGGTGGGGGTTACGAGCAGTACTTC.

This clonotype showed up many times. The chain carries TRBV2 and TRBJ2-1; D call uncertain. V was trimmed by 2 bases and J by 6 bases, leaving 20 bases between them. The germline CDR1 and CDR2 sequences are SNHLY and FYNNEI. CDR3 size: 17 residues. CDR3 in amino acids: CASSELSPGLASNEQFF. The CDR3 nucleotides read TGTGCCAGCAGTGAACTGTCTCCGGGTCTCGCCAGCAATGAGCAGTTCTTC.

This clonotype was seen many times. The chain uses TRBV2 and TRBJ2-7, with TRBD1 as a possible D gene (5 bases). This CDR3 spans 13 amino acids. CDR1 is SNHLY, CDR2 FYNNEI, per germline. Trimming pared 6 bases from V and 0 bases from J, leaving 9 bases between. CDR3: CASSKQVSYEQYF. The CDR3 nucleotides read TGTGCCAGCAGCAAACAGGTCTCCTACGAGCAGTACTTC.

Remarks on this clonotype: This could be a read error, since a much larger clone is one nucleotide away. CDR3 nucleotide sequence: TGCAGCGTTGGAGCCGGGACTACTAGCACAGATACGCAGTATTTT. This sequence encodes CSVGAGTTSTDTQYF. The V gene is TRBV29-1, the J gene TRBJ2-3; 7 nucleotides line up with TRBD2. Per the germline V gene, CDR1 is SQVTM and CDR2 is ANQGSEA. Losses at the gene ends were 4 bases for V and 0 bases for J; bases not matched to a gene: 7. The CDR3 is 15 residues long.

This clonotype turned up a few times. The chain joins TRBV5-1 to TRBJ1-4; no definite D call. CDR1 and CDR2 (germline): SGHRS, YFSETQ. V dropped 0 bases and J dropped 7 bases, with 16 bases sitting between them. CDR3 length: 16 amino acids. The CDR3 nucleotides read TGCGCCAGCAGCTTGGGTTTGGGGAAATCAGTTGAAAAACTGTTTTTT. It specifies CASSLGLGKSVEKLFF.

J is TRBJ2-4 and V is TRBV3-1; 9 positions match TRBD1. The V gene's germline CDR1 is LGHDT and CDR2 YNNKEL (reference sequence). The CDR3 length is 17 residues. V lost 2 bases to trimming and J lost 1 base; unmatched junction nucleotides: 6. The CDR3 DNA reads as TGTGCCAGCAGCCAATCACCAGGACAGGGGGCCAAAAACATTCAGTACTTC. Its translation is CASSQSPGQGAKNIQYF.

As concerns this clonotype: A read error may explain this, as a much larger clone is one base away. This chain uses TRBV24-1 with TRBJ2-5; 8 bases fit TRBD1. This CDR3 contains 15 residues. Germline loops: CDR1 KGHDR, CDR2 SFDVKD. V lost 5 bases and J lost 1; bases outside the gene matches: 5. The CDR3 sequence: CATSGKTGGQETQYF. DNA of the CDR3: TGTGCCACCAGTGGTAAAACAGGGGGCCAAGAGACCCAGTACTTC.

Many counts were recorded for this clonotype. This chain joins TRBV6-1 and TRBJ2-7, with TRBD2 as a possible D gene (5 bases). Trimming stripped 8 bases from V and 2 bases from J, with 16 bases between. CDR3 length equals 14 residues. In germline, CDR1 is MNHNS, CDR2 SASEGT. In DNA form, the CDR3 reads TGTGCCAGCTTTGAAACTAGGACGACCTACGAGCAGTACTTC. Translated, it gives CASFETRTTYEQYF.

Many counts were recorded for this clonotype. The gene calls are TRBV4-1 and TRBJ2-5; possibly TRBD2 for D (6 bases). This CDR3 spans 15 amino acids. Germline V lookup: CDR1 MGHRA, CDR2 YSYEKL. Trimming removed 2 bases at V and 4 bases at J, with 14 bases between. For the CDR3, the DNA is TGCGCCAGCAGCCAAAATGGGAGGAGCGGAGAGACCCAGTACTTC. Amino acid sequence: CASSQNGRSGETQYF.

This clonotype came up many times. This rearrangement joins TRBV6-5 to TRBJ1-2; TRBD1 matches 8 bases. Trimming took 2 bases from V and 7 from J; bases not matched to a gene: 6. The CDR3 covers 14 residues. Germline CDR1 MNHEY, CDR2 SVGAGI. In DNA, the CDR3 is TGTGCCAGCAGTTACCGGGACAGGATACCTGGCTACACCTTC. It yields the protein CASSYRDRIPGYTF.

The table lists this clonotype with many counts. V gene TRBV11-1 combines with J gene TRBJ2-1, with a weak D call TRBD2 (7 bases). This CDR3 is built from 16 residues. CDR1 is SGHAT and CDR2 is FQDESV in the germline V gene (reference sequence). The germline V and J ends were trimmed by 6 bases and 0 bases, with 15 bases remaining between them. CDR3 nucleotides: TGTGCCAGCAGAGTAAGGGGGGAGGGCTCCTACAATGAGCAGTTCTTC. It yields the protein CASRVRGEGSYNEQFF.

The sample holds many counts of this clonotype. The rearrangement links TRBV5-1 to TRBJ2-1; 8 positions match TRBD1. CDR3 length equals 17 residues. Germline CDR1 and CDR2: SGHRS and YFSETQ. V dropped 6 bases and J dropped 8; count of bases not matched to a gene: 19. As DNA, the CDR3 is TGCGCCAGCACCTTAGGATTGGGGAGACAGGGGAGACATGAGCAGTTCTTC. Its protein product is CASTLGLGRQGRHEQFF. Looking up the rest from reference TRBV5-1 and TRBJ2-1 gives the full variable domain: KAGVTQTPRYLIKTRGQQVTLSCSPISGHRSVSWYQQTPGQGLQFLFEYFSETQRNKGNFPGRFSGRQFSNSRSEMNVSTLELGDSALYLCASTLGLGRQGRHEQFFGPGTRLTVL.

Many counts were recorded for this clonotype. The V and J genes are TRBV7-8 and TRBJ1-1, with D unclear. This CDR3 is built from 14 residues. Trimming took 2 bases from V and 0 from J, leaving 7 bases between them. Germline CDR1 is SGHVS and CDR2 is FQNEAQ. In nucleotides, the CDR3 is TGTGCCAGCAGCTTAATGGGGTTGAACACTGAAGCTTTCTTT. Encoded protein: CASSLMGLNTEAFF.

The chain joins TRBV6-1 to TRBJ1-2; D is possibly TRBD1 (6 bases). CDR1 and CDR2 from the germline V gene are MNHNS and SASEGT. Trimming pared 6 bases from V and 7 bases from J, leaving 15 bases between. The CDR3 spans 13 residues. As DNA, the CDR3 is TGTGCCAGCAGACAGGGACCGTTCTTTGGCTACACCTTC. Protein: CASRQGPFFGYTF.

This clonotype was detected only a few times. This sequence joins TRBV20-1 and TRBJ2-7; 7 bases fit TRBD2. The V and J ends lost 0 bases and 2 bases, in that order; junction bases with no gene match: 4. Germline CDR1 DFQATT, CDR2 SNEGSKA (reference sequence). The CDR3 spans 14 residues. This CDR3 reads CSARDPSGTYEQYF. The DNA for the CDR3 is TGCAGTGCTAGAGATCCTAGCGGCACCTACGAGCAGTACTTC.

Many counts were recorded for this clonotype. This chain's CDR3 is CASSEFGGELYEQYF. CDR3 coding DNA: TGTGCCAGCAGTGAATTCGGAGGTGAGCTCTACGAGCAGTACTTC. This chain connects TRBV6-1 to TRBJ2-7; TRBD2 is a possible D gene (5 bases). The germline gives CDR1 MNHNS, CDR2 SASEGT. V gave up 2 bases and J gave up 3 bases, with 14 bases separating them. This CDR3 is 15 amino acids long.

This clonotype was counted many times. DNA of the CDR3: TGTGCCTGGAGTGTACGGGGGGACACTGAAGCTTTCTTT. It encodes CAWSVRGDTEAFF. This sequence joins TRBV30 and TRBJ1-1, with D tentatively TRBD1 (5 bases). Germline CDR1 and CDR2: GTSNPN and SVGIG (reference sequence). The CDR3 length is 13 residues. With 0 bases removed from V and 3 bases from J, the gap between germline ends came to 8 bases. Looking up the rest from reference TRBV30 and TRBJ1-1 gives the full variable domain: SQTIHQWPATLVQPVGSPLSLECTVEGTSNPNLYWYRQAAGRGLQLLFYSVGIGQISSEVPQNLSASRPQDRQFILSSKKLLLSDSGFYLCAWSVRGDTEAFFGQGTRLTVV.

The chain joins TRBV10-3 to TRBJ1-1, with D possibly being TRBD1 (6 bases). Per germline, CDR1 ENHRY and CDR2 SYGVKD. This CDR3 has 16 residues. V was clipped by 4 bases and J by 1 base, with 16 bases between them. CDR3 DNA: TGTGCCATCAGTGGAGTAATAGCGGACAGGAACACTGAAGCTTTCTTT. Protein sequence: CAISGVIADRNTEAFF.

The chain links TRBV27 to TRBJ1-1; no reliable D call. Germline V lookup: CDR1 MNHEY, CDR2 SMNVEV (reference sequence). Between the trimmed V and J ends, which lost 4 bases and 0 bases, there was a span of 9 bases. This CDR3 is built from 14 residues. The CDR3 nucleotides are TGTGCCAGCAGTTCGGCAGCGATGAACACTGAAGCTTTCTTT. As protein: CASSSAAMNTEAFF.